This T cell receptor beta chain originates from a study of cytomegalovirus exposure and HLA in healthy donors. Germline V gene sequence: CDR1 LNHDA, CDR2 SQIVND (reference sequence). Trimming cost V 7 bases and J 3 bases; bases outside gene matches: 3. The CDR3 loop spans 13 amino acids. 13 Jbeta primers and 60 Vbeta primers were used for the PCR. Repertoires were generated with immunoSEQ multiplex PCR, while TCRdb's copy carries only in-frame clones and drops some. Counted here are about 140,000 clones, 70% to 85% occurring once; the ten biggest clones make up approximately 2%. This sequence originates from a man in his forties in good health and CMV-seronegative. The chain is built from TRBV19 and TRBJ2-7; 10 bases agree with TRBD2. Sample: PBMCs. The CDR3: CASKAGGLYEQYF. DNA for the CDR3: TGTGCCAGTAAAGCGGGAGGGCTCTACGAGCAGTACTTC.